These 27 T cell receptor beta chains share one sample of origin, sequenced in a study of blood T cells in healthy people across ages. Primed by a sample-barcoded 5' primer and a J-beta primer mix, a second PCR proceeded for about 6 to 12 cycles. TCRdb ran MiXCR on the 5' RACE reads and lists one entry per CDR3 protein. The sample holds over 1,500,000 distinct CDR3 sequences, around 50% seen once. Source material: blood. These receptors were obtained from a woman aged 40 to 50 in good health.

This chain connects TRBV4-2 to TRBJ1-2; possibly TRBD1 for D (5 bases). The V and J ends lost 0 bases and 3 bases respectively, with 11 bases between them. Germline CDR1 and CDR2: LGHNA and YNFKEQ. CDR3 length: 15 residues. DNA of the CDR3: TGTGCCAGCAGCCAAGAGGTGGTCAGGGACTATGGCTACACCTTC. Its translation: CASSQEVVRDYGYTF.

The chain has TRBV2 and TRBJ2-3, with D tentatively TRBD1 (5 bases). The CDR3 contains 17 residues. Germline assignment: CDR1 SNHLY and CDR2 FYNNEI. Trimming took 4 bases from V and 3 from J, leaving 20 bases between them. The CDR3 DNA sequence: TGTGCCAGCAGTGGTCCCGCGCCAGGGTCGGCGACAGATACGCAGTATTTT. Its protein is CASSGPAPGSATDTQYF.

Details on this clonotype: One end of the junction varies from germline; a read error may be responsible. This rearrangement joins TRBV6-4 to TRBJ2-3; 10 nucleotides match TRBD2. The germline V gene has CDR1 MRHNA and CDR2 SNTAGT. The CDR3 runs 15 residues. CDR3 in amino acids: CAGSRTSGGTDTQYF. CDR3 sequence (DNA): TGTGCCGGCAGTAGGACTAGCGGAGGCACAGATACGCAGTATTTT.

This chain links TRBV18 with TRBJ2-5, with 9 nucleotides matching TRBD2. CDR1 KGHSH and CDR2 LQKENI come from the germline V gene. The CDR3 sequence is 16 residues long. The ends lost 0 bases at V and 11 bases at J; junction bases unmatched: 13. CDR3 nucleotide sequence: TGTGCCAGCTCACCACCGGGTAGCGGGGGAGAGAATGAGCAGTACTTC. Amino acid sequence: CASSPPGSGGENEQYF.

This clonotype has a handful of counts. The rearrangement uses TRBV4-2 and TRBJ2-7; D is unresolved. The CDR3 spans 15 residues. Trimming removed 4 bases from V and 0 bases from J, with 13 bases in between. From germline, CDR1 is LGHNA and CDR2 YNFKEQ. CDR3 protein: CASSPLHESSYEQYF. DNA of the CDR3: TGTGCCAGCAGCCCACTACATGAGAGCTCCTACGAGCAGTACTTC.

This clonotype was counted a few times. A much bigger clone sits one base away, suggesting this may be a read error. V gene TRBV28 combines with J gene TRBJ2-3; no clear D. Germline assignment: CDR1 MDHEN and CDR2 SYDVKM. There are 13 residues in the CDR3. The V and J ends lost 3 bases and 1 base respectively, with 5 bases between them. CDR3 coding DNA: TGTGCCAGCAGTTTCCACGGCACAGATACGCAGTATTTT. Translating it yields CASSFHGTDTQYF.

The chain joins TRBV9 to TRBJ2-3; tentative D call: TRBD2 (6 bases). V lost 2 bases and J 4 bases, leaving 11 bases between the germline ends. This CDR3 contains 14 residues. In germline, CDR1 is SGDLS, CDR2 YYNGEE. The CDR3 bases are TGTGCCAGCAGCGTGGGGACTTTGCCAGATACGCAGTATTTT. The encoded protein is CASSVGTLPDTQYF.

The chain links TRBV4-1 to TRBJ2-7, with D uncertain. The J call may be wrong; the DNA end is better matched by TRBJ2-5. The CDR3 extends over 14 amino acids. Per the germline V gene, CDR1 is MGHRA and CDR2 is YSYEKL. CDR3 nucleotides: TGCGCCAGCAGCCCCAGGACCCCGGAGGAGACCCAGTACTTC. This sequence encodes CASSPRTPEETQYF.

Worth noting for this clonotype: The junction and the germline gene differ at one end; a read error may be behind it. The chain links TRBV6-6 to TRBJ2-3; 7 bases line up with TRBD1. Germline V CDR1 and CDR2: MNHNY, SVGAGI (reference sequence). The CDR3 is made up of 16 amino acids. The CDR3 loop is CASSYSRGRGTDTQYF. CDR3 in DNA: TGTGCCAGTAGTTACTCAAGGGGGCGCGGCACAGATACGCAGTATTTT.

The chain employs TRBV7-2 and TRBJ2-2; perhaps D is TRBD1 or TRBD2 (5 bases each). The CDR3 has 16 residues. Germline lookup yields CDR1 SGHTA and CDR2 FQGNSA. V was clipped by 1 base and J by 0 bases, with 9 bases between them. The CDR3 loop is CASSLVGGANTGELFF. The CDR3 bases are TGTGCCAGCAGCTTAGTTGGGGGTGCGAACACCGGGGAGCTGTTTTTT.

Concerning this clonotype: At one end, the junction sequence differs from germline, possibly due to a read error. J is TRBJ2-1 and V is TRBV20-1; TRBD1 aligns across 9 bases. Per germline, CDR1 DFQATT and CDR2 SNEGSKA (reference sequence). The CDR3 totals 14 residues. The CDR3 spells CSTLGDRVNNERFF. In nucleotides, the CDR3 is TGCAGTACCCTGGGGGACAGGGTGAACAATGAGCGGTTCTTC.

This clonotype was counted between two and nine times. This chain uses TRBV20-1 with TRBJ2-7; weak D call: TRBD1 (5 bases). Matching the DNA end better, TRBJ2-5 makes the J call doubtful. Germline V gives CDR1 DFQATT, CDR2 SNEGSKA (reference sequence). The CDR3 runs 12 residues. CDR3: CSASPGRETQYF. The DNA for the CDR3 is TGCAGTGCTAGCCCAGGGCGTGAGACCCAGTACTTC.

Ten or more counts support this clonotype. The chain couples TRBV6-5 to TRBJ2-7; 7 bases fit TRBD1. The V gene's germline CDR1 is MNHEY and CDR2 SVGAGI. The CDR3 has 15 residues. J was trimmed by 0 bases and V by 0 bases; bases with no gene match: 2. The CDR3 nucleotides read TGTGCCAGCAGTTACTCGAACAGGGGCTCCTACGAGCAGTACTTC. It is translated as CASSYSNRGSYEQYF.

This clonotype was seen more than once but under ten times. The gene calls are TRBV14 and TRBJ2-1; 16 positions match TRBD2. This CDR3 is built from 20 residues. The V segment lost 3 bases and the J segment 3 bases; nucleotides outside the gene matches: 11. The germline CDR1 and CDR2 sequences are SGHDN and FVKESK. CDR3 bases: TGTGCCAGCAGCCATACTACCGGGACTAGCGGGGGGGCCGGCTACAATGAGCAGTTCTTC. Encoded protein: CASSHTTGTSGGAGYNEQFF. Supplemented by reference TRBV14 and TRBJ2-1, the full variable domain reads EAGVTQFPSHSVIEKGQTVTLRCDPISGHDNLYWYRRVMGKEIKFLLHFVKESKQDESGMPNNRFLAERTGGTYSTLKVQPAELEDSGVYFCASSHTTGTSGGAGYNEQFFGPGTRLTVL.

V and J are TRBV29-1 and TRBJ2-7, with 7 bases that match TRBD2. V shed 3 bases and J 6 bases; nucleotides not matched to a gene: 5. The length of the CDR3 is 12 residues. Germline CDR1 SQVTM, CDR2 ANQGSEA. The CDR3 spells CSVDGGGPEQYF. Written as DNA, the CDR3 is TGCAGCGTTGACGGGGGAGGGCCCGAGCAGTACTTC.

CDR3 nucleotide sequence: TGTGCCAGCAGTCTACTAGGAGGTACAGGGGAGACCCAGTACTTC. Protein product: CASSLLGGTGETQYF. This rearrangement joins TRBV6-5 to TRBJ2-5; D is perhaps TRBD1 (6 bases). V was clipped by 5 bases and J by 5 bases, with 18 bases between them. Germline values: CDR1 MNHEY, CDR2 SVGAGI. This CDR3 is 15 amino acids long.

The CDR3 nucleotides are TGTGCCAGCAGCTTTCCCCTCGGGCAAGAGCAGTACTTC. Translated: CASSFPLGQEQYF. This sequence joins TRBV28 and TRBJ2-7; D gene ambiguous. The CDR3 is made up of 13 amino acids. Germline V lookup: CDR1 MDHEN, CDR2 SYDVKM. The germline V and J ends were trimmed by 6 bases and 7 bases, with 16 bases remaining between them.

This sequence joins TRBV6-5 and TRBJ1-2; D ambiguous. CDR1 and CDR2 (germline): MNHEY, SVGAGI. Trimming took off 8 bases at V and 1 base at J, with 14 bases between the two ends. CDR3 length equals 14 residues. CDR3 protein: CASRAWADNYGYTF. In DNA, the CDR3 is TGTGCCAGCCGCGCGTGGGCCGATAACTATGGCTACACCTTC.

The CDR3 loop reads CASTSWEKEGIEMGEQFF. Here the CDR3 DNA reads TGTGCCAGCACCTCTTGGGAAAAGGAGGGGATCGAAATGGGTGAGCAGTTCTTC. The rearrangement links TRBV6-1 to TRBJ2-1, with D possibly TRBD2 on 6 matching bases. Trimming shortened V by 7 bases and J by 9 bases, and 31 bases separated the two germline ends. The CDR3 has 18 amino acids. Germline CDR1 is MNHNS and CDR2 is SASEGT.

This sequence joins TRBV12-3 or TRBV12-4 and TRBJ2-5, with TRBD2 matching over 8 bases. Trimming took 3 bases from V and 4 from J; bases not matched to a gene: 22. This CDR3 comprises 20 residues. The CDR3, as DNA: TGTGCCAGCAGTTTTCGGGGAGCGGGGGCCCGCCGAGTAAGGGCAGAGACCCAGTACTTC. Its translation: CASSFRGAGARRVRAETQYF.

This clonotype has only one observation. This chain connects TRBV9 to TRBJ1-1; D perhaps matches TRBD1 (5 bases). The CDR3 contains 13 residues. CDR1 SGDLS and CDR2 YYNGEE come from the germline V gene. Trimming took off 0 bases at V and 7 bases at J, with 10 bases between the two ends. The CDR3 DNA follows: TGTGCCAGCAGCGTAGAACAGGTTGATGAAGCTTTCTTT. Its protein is CASSVEQVDEAFF. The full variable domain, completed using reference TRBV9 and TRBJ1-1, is DSGVTQTPKHLITATGQRVTLRCSPRSGDLSVYWYQQSLDQGLQFLIQYYNGEERAKGNILERFSAQQFPDLHSELNLSSLELGDSALYFCASSVEQVDEAFFGQGTRLTVV.

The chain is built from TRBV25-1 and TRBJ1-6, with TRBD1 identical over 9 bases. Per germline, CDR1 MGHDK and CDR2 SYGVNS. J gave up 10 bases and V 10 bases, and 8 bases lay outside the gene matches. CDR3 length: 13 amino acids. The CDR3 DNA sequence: TGTGCCACCTCCGGACAGGGGAGCTCACCCCTCCACTTT. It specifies CATSGQGSSPLHF.

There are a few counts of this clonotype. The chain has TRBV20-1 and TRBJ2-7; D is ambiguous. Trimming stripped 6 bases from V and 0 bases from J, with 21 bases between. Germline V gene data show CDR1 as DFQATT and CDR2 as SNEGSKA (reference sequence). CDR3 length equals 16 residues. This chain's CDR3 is CSAPLTGGTLSYEQYF. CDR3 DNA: TGCAGTGCCCCCTTGACGGGCGGAACCCTCTCCTACGAGCAGTACTTC.

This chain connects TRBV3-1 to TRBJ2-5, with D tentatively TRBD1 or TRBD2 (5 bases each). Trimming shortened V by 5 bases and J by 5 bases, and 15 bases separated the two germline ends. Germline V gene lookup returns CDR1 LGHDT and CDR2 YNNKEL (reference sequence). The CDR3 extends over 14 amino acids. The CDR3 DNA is TGTGCCAGCAGCGCCCCTACGGGGCCGGAGACCCAGTACTTC. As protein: CASSAPTGPETQYF.

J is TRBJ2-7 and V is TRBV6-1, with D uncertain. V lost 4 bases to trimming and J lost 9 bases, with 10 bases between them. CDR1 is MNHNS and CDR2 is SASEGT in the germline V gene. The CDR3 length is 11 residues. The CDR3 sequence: CASSAWTGQYF. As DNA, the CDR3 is TGTGCCAGCAGTGCATGGACGGGGCAGTACTTC.

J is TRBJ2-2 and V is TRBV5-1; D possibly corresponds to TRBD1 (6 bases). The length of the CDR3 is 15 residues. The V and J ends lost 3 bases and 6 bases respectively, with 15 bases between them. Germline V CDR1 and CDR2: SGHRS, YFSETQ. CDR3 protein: CASSSETGTAGELFF. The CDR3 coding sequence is TGCGCCAGCAGCTCAGAAACAGGGACGGCCGGGGAGCTGTTTTTT.

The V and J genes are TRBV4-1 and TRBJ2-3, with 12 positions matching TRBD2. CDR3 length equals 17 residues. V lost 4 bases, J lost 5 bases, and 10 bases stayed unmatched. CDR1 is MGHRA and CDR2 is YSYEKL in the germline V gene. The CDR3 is CASSLTATSGSVDTQYF. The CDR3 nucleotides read TGCGCCAGCAGCCTCACGGCGACTAGCGGGAGCGTAGATACGCAGTATTTT.